The clone carrying this TCR beta chain has just a few counts. MiXCR, applied by TCRdb to the 5' RACE reads, yields one record per CDR3 protein. The data hold 300,000 to 400,000 distinct CDR3 sequences, with roughly an eighth observed a single time. The V end lost 5 bases, the J end lost 8 bases, and 10 bases lay between the germline ends. In germline, CDR1 is LNHDA, CDR2 SQIVND (reference sequence). This CDR3 has 12 amino acids. This specimen belongs to a study of T-cell memory formation after mild COVID-19. Material: PBMCs or a T cell subset sorted from them (not recorded which). The V and J genes are TRBV19 and TRBJ2-1; D is unresolved. The clonotype comes from a man in his late teens or twenties who had mild COVID-19 (a few samples of this study predate the infection). Cell type and time point are not known. The CDR3 loop is CASSYGWDEQFF. The DNA of the CDR3 is TGTGCCAGTAGTTATGGGTGGGATGAGCAGTTCTTC.